This T cell receptor beta chain appears in the sequencing data of a study of T cell repertoires in cytomegalovirus infection. The overall study: An indication of both CMV infection and matching HLA type came from public TCR beta signatures.

On this clonotype itself: Its antigen is as yet unknown.

V dropped 3 bases and J dropped 6; count of bases not matched to a gene: 4. The CDR3 has 13 amino acids. The germline gives CDR1 GTSNPN, CDR2 SVGIG (reference sequence). TCRdb re-called the reads with MiXCR, one entry per CDR3 protein. The repertoire includes more than 400,000 distinct CDR3 sequences, more than 25% of them detected once, and roughly 13% sits in the top ten. Study-wide points: CMV carriers having the relevant HLA were flagged by cumulative public TCR beta family frequency. HLA-C-restricted CMV-specific TCR beta clonotypes were dominant in the ex vivo response.

The material sequenced was PBMCs. This chain connects TRBV30 to TRBJ1-5, with 8 bases fitting TRBD1. The receptor was isolated from a human donor in good health (CMV status not recorded). Some clones in this sample may be carry-over from other donors' samples. The CDR3 region has the DNA TGTGCCTGGAGCGACAGGGGTCGTCAGCCCCAGCATTTT. Residues: CAWSDRGRQPQHF.